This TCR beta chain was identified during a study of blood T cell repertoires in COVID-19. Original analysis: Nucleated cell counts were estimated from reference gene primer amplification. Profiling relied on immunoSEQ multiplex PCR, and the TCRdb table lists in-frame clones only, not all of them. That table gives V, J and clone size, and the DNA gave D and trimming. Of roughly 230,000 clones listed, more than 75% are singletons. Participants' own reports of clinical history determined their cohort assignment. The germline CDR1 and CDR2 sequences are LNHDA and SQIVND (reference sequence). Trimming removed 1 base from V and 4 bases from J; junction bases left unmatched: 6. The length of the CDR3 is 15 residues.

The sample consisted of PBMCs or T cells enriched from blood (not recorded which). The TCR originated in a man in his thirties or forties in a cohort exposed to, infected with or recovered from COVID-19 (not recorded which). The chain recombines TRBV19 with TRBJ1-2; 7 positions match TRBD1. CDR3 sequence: CASSIAGTDVYGYTF. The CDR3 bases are TGTGCCAGTAGTATAGCAGGGACAGACGTCTATGGCTACACCTTC.